The subject of this entry is one T cell receptor beta chain. This record comes from a study of blood T cell repertoires in COVID-19. Study context: From T cells, B-cell-depleted T cells, or PBMCs came the material, which was cDNA or gDNA.

The CDR3 covers 18 residues. The V gene's germline CDR1 is SGHRS and CDR2 YFSETQ. V was pared by 0 bases and J by 0 bases, with 16 bases between. Original data processing: Scientists estimated how many nucleated cells there were by amplifying reference gene primers. Using immunoSEQ multiplex PCR, the repertoire was profiled, and TCRdb retains in-frame clones only, with some absent. Clone size and the V and J calls come from that table; the DNA yielded D and trimming. The table includes a few hundred thousand clones, about nine tenths detected once. This chain connects TRBV5-1 to TRBJ1-5, with D possibly TRBD1 on 5 matching bases. The receptor was derived from a man aged 50 to 59 with acute or convalescent COVID-19. The sequenced sample was peripheral blood. The CDR3 coding sequence is TGCGCCAGCAGCTTGGCCCGCGGGGGACTATATAGCAATCAGCCCCAGCATTTT. As protein: CASSLARGGLYSNQPQHF.